The 19 T cell receptor beta chains reported below all come from one sample, sequenced in a study of shared clonotypes between healthy human individuals. Profiling relied on immunoSEQ multiplex PCR, and the TCRdb table lists in-frame clones only, not all of them. The repertoire holds around 200,000 clones, with 85% to 95% as singletons. Sequenced material: naive CD4+ T cells sorted from blood. Subset here: CD45RA+ positively selected. These receptors were collected from a woman aged 25 to 39 in good health.

V and J are TRBV2 and TRBJ2-2; TRBD1 matches 8 bases. The CDR3 length is 14 residues. Per the germline V gene, CDR1 is SNHLY and CDR2 is FYNNEI. The V segment lost 6 bases and the J segment 7 bases; nucleotides outside the gene matches: 7. The CDR3 nucleotides read TGTGCCAGCAGGATGGGACAGGACGTCGGGGAGCTGTTTTTT. It specifies CASRMGQDVGELFF.

The chain employs TRBV2 and TRBJ2-6, with unresolved D. The CDR3 is made up of 14 amino acids. Germline loops: CDR1 SNHLY, CDR2 FYNNEI. Trimming took off 4 bases at V and 2 bases at J, with 6 bases between the two ends. The CDR3 region is CASSARAGANVLTF. In DNA form, the CDR3 reads TGTGCCAGCAGTGCCCGGGCTGGGGCCAACGTCCTGACTTTC.

This chain uses TRBV5-6 with TRBJ1-1; D is unclear. Germline-derived CDR1 and CDR2 are SGHDT and YYEEEE. This CDR3 comprises 15 residues. With 3 bases removed from V and 1 base from J, the gap between germline ends came to 13 bases. CDR3 region: CASSSSPGGNTEAFF. Written as DNA, the CDR3 is TGTGCCAGCAGCTCCTCCCCGGGAGGGAACACTGAAGCTTTCTTT.

V is TRBV11-3 and J is TRBJ2-3, with D tentatively TRBD1 or TRBD2 (5 bases each). Germline CDR1 SGHNT, CDR2 YENEEA. Trimming cost V 5 bases and J 1 base, with 10 bases left between them. CDR3 size: 14 residues. CDR3 residues: CASSTWDRTDTQYF. The CDR3 DNA follows: TGTGCCAGCAGCACGTGGGACCGCACAGATACGCAGTATTTT.

The chain recombines TRBV9 with TRBJ2-2; 10 positions agree with TRBD2. Germline V gene lookup returns CDR1 SGDLS and CDR2 YYNGEE. The CDR3 runs 17 residues. V lost 0 bases to trimming and J lost 2 bases; unmatched junction nucleotides: 4. This chain's CDR3 is CASSVVRTSGNTGELFF. The DNA of the CDR3 is TGTGCCAGCAGCGTAGTCAGGACTAGCGGTAACACCGGGGAGCTGTTTTTT.

This sequence joins TRBV9 and TRBJ1-2; D is uncertain. This CDR3 has 13 amino acids. Germline-derived CDR1 and CDR2 are SGDLS and YYNGEE. V lost 4 bases to trimming and J lost 5 bases, with 12 bases between them. The CDR3 nucleotides are TGTGCCAGCAGCCCCGGCAGAGGGTATGGCTACACCTTC. This codes for CASSPGRGYGYTF.

This clone was seen a handful of times. The genes are TRBV7-2 and TRBJ2-1, with D maybe TRBD2 (6 bases). Per the germline V gene, CDR1 is SGHTA and CDR2 is FQGNSA. CDR3 length: 14 amino acids. V was shortened by 5 bases and J by 3 bases, with 11 bases between the two germline ends. In DNA form, the CDR3 reads TGTGCCAGCAGCCCGGCGGGAAGCTACAATGAGCAGTTCTTC. Translation: CASSPAGSYNEQFF.

V gene TRBV7-9 combines with J gene TRBJ2-1; the D gene is possibly TRBD2 (5 bases). This CDR3 is built from 15 residues. Trimming removed 2 bases at V and 8 bases at J, with 16 bases between. Germline CDR1 SEHNR, CDR2 FQNEAQ (reference sequence). The CDR3 region has the DNA TGTGCCAGCAGCTTACCGGCGGGTGGAGGCCATGAGCAGTTCTTC. Protein: CASSLPAGGGHEQFF. Full variable domain (missing parts from reference TRBV7-9 and TRBJ2-1): DTGVSQNPRHKITKRGQNVTFRCDPISEHNRLYWYRQTLGQGPEFLTYFQNEAQLEKSRLLSDRFSAERPKGSFSTLEIQRTEQGDSAMYLCASSLPAGGGHEQFFGPGTRLTVL.

The V gene is TRBV28, the J gene TRBJ1-5; D is perhaps TRBD1 (5 bases). Trimming stripped 2 bases from V and 2 bases from J, with 10 bases between. Germline V gives CDR1 MDHEN, CDR2 SYDVKM. The CDR3 is 15 residues long. Here the CDR3 DNA reads TGTGCCAGCAGTTTAGGGACCGTCGGCAATCAGCCCCAGCATTTT. This sequence encodes CASSLGTVGNQPQHF. The full variable domain, completed using reference TRBV28 and TRBJ1-5, is DVKVTQSSRYLVKRTGEKVFLECVQDMDHENMFWYRQDPGLGLRLIYFSYDVKMKEKGDIPEGYSVSREKKERFSLILESASTNQTSMYLCASSLGTVGNQPQHFGDGTRLSIL.

The chain has TRBV7-2 and TRBJ2-5; TRBD2 matches at 10 bases. The J segment lost 4 bases and the V segment lost 4 bases, leaving 9 bases of the junction unmatched. The CDR3 consists of 16 residues. Germline V gene lookup returns CDR1 SGHTA and CDR2 FQGNSA. CDR3 amino acids: CASSYRSSGSVETQYF. The CDR3 DNA reads as TGTGCCAGCAGCTATCGTTCTAGCGGGAGCGTAGAGACCCAGTACTTC.

The chain is built from TRBV6-5 and TRBJ2-7; perhaps TRBD1 as D (5 bases). V gave up 1 base and J gave up 4 bases, with 8 bases separating them. Germline V CDR1 and CDR2: MNHEY, SVGAGI. The CDR3 sequence is 13 residues long. The chain's CDR3 is CASSYWQGYEQYF. As DNA, the CDR3 is TGTGCCAGCAGTTACTGGCAGGGTTACGAGCAGTACTTC.

The chain recombines TRBV7-9 with TRBJ2-7; 9 bases match TRBD2. V gave up 3 bases and J gave up 4 bases; unmatched junction bases: 10. Germline CDR1 and CDR2: SEHNR and FQNEAQ (reference sequence). There are 16 residues in the CDR3. The CDR3 DNA is TGTGCCAGCAGCTTCAACCCGGGACTAGCCGATTACGAGCAGTACTTC. It is translated as CASSFNPGLADYEQYF.

The V gene is TRBV5-1, the J gene TRBJ1-1; possibly TRBD1 for D (6 bases). Between the trimmed V and J ends, which lost 0 bases and 2 bases, there was a span of 11 bases. The CDR3 covers 15 residues. CDR1 and CDR2 (germline): SGHRS, YFSETQ. The CDR3 nucleotides read TGCGCCAGCAGCTTGGTCGGGGGCTTTAACACTGAAGCTTTCTTT. Translating gives CASSLVGGFNTEAFF.

This chain joins TRBV25-1 and TRBJ2-5; no reliable D call. Near its end, the DNA agrees better with TRBJ2-7, so the J call may be wrong. This CDR3 contains 16 residues. Per germline, CDR1 MGHDK and CDR2 SYGVNS. CDR3 DNA: TGTGCCAGCAGTGATTGGGGTGGCACTGCTAAGTACGAGCAGTACTTC. Its protein product is CASSDWGGTAKYEQYF.

The chain links TRBV30 to TRBJ2-2; D gene ambiguous. The CDR3 consists of 15 residues. Germline V gene sequence: CDR1 GTSNPN, CDR2 SVGIG (reference sequence). Between the trimmed V and J ends, which lost 3 bases and 7 bases, there was a span of 18 bases. The CDR3: CAWRSMSRAGGELFF. In DNA, the CDR3 is TGTGCCTGGAGGTCCATGAGTAGGGCAGGCGGGGAGCTGTTTTTT.

V and J are TRBV28 and TRBJ2-2, with D perhaps TRBD1 (6 bases). Germline V gene data show CDR1 as MDHEN and CDR2 as SYDVKM. The CDR3 runs to 18 residues. The V end was cut by 6 bases, the J end by 7 bases, with 27 bases between. The CDR3 loop is CASRAPQGRRNPYGELFF. CDR3 nucleotide sequence: TGTGCCAGCAGGGCCCCTCAGGGGAGAAGAAACCCCTACGGGGAGCTGTTTTTT. The entire variable domain, with the rest obtained from reference TRBV28 and TRBJ2-2, is as follows: DVKVTQSSRYLVKRTGEKVFLECVQDMDHENMFWYRQDPGLGLRLIYFSYDVKMKEKGDIPEGYSVSREKKERFSLILESASTNQTSMYLCASRAPQGRRNPYGELFFGEGSRLTVL.

J is TRBJ1-5 and V is TRBV18, with 9 bases fitting TRBD1. Looked up from germline, CDR1 is KGHSH and CDR2 is LQKENI. There are 16 residues in the CDR3. V lost 6 bases, J lost 3 bases, and 9 bases stayed unmatched. The CDR3, as DNA: TGTGCCAGCTCCCAACAGGGGGCGCAGAACAATCAGCCCCAGCATTTT. It yields the protein CASSQQGAQNNQPQHF.

The chain links TRBV5-1 to TRBJ1-1; the D gene is possibly TRBD1 (6 bases). Germline V gives CDR1 SGHRS, CDR2 YFSETQ. This CDR3 spans 14 amino acids. V was cut by 4 bases and J by 1 base, with 11 bases left in between. CDR3 DNA sequence: TGCGCCAGCAGCCCAGGGGACCCGAACACTGAAGCTTTCTTT. Its translation is CASSPGDPNTEAFF.

V is TRBV7-9 and J is TRBJ1-1, with 7 positions matching TRBD1. Per germline, CDR1 SEHNR and CDR2 FQNEAQ (reference sequence). V trimming: 5 bases; J trimming: 6 bases; junction bases outside the gene matches: 9. The CDR3 contains 14 residues. The CDR3 DNA sequence: TGTGCCAGCAGCAGTACAGGGGTCGGCGCTGAAGCTTTCTTT. This translates into CASSSTGVGAEAFF.